This T cell receptor (beta chain) was sequenced for a study of CD4 T cells in relation to SARS-CoV-2 and coronaviruses. For the study at large: PBMCs were cultured with antigen for 10 days before TCR beta sequencing. Study-level findings and limits: In approximately 70% of donors, memory CD4+ clonotypes crossrecognized SARS-CoV-2 and at least one common cold coronavirus spike.

As concerns this clone: Its antigen is unknown.

Before the COVID-19 pandemic, during about 2011-2019, CD4+ T cells were taken from unexposed donors. CD4+ T cells were isolated from the cells after roughly 11 days of culture. Each well had a few million PBMCs in about 5% human AB serum with IL-2. This table comes from immunoSEQ multiplex PCR, and its TCRdb copy is limited to in-frame clones, with some not included. The sample has about 21,000 clones, around 76% seen once. The CDR3 extends over 14 amino acids. Looked up from germline, CDR1 is MNHEY and CDR2 is SMNVEV (reference sequence). The V gene lost 4 bases and the J gene lost 0 bases, with 8 bases spanning the gap.

V gene TRBV27 combines with J gene TRBJ2-3; D is undetermined. This sequence originates from a human donor in good health. Sequencing used CD4+ T cells from PBMCs, cultured in vitro. CDR3: CASSSPPSTDTQYF. The CDR3 bases are TGTGCCAGCAGTTCCCCTCCGAGCACAGATACGCAGTATTTT.